The subject of this entry is one T cell receptor (beta chain). Looked up from germline, CDR1 is MDHEN and CDR2 is SYDVKM. V shed 5 bases and J 4 bases; nucleotides not matched to a gene: 6. The CDR3 is made up of 15 amino acids. This sample stems from a study of OX40 agonist ivuxolimab in advanced cancers. Only in-frame clones appear in the TCRdb table, and some are missing; sequencing was by immunoSEQ multiplex PCR. The repertoire consists of about 55,000 clones, with 60% to 80% occurring once and the leading ten covering roughly 4.5%. The chain has TRBV28 and TRBJ1-2; 11 bases match TRBD1. The source is an adult with an advanced solid tumor such as melanoma, head and neck, liver or kidney cancer. The sample consisted of CD4+ or CD8+ T cells sorted from blood, taken in a trial of the OX40 agonist ivuxolimab. This CDR3 reads CASSIGTGGVYGYTF. The DNA for the CDR3 is TGTGCCAGCAGTATCGGGACAGGGGGAGTCTATGGCTACACCTTC.